This T cell receptor beta chain derives from a study of OX40 agonist ivuxolimab in advanced cancers. Study results and caveats: Doses of 0.1 to 3.0 mg/kg were accompanied by clonal expansion of CD4+ and CD8+ blood T cells by week 6.

In the case of this clone: Its specificity is unknown.

The CDR3 is made up of 15 amino acids. The V end lost 5 bases, the J end lost 2 bases, and 16 bases lay between the germline ends. Germline V lookup: CDR1 SGHAT, CDR2 FQDESV (reference sequence). Produced via immunoSEQ multiplex PCR; TCRdb's table is partial and in-frame only. The sample has around 47,000 clones, 75% to 90% seen once; the top ten hold less than 5%. Sequenced material: CD4+ or CD8+ T cells sorted from blood, taken in a trial of the OX40 agonist ivuxolimab. This clonotype was obtained from an adult with an advanced solid tumor such as melanoma, head and neck, liver or kidney cancer. This sequence joins TRBV11-1 and TRBJ2-7, with unresolved D. The CDR3 coding sequence is TGTGCCAGCAGCCTTGACCAGACCGCTACCTACGAGCAGTACTTC. Its protein is CASSLDQTATYEQYF.